This TCR beta chain derives from a study of regulatory T cells in long-lasting Graves disease. Study details: By definition, persistent Graves' disease involved antithyroid drugs for over 5 years alongside positive TSH receptor antibodies.

Noted time point: persistent/refractory GD, antithyroid drugs over 5 years with positive TRAb. Making the TCR library involved RNA that had been extracted from PBMCs. To make TCR beta libraries, researchers used iRepertoire HTBI primers and Arm-PCR of CDR3 regions. Original processing notes: Spanning all samples, the identified segments comprised some 62 TRBV and over 13 TRBJ. A single record per CDR3 protein comes from TCRdb applying MiXCR to the multiplex PCR reads. The V and J calls, along with clone size, are taken from TCRdb and not from the paper's own processing. Here the sample spans hundreds of thousands of distinct CDR3 sequences, around a fifth being singletons. V was cut by 5 bases and J by 4 bases, with 15 bases left in between. CDR1 and CDR2 from the germline V gene are MNHEY and SMNVEV (reference sequence). The length of the CDR3 is 16 residues.

This specimen was peripheral blood mononuclear cells (PBMCs), taken when the disease was refractory, from a patient treated with antithyroid drugs. The V call is TRBV27, the J call TRBJ2-6; tentatively, D is TRBD2 (7 bases). The receptor was isolated from a female donor with Graves disease. This CDR3 is CASSEGGRGGANVLTF. The CDR3 DNA reads as TGTGCCAGCAGTGAGGGGGGGAGAGGGGGGGCCAACGTCCTGACTTTC.